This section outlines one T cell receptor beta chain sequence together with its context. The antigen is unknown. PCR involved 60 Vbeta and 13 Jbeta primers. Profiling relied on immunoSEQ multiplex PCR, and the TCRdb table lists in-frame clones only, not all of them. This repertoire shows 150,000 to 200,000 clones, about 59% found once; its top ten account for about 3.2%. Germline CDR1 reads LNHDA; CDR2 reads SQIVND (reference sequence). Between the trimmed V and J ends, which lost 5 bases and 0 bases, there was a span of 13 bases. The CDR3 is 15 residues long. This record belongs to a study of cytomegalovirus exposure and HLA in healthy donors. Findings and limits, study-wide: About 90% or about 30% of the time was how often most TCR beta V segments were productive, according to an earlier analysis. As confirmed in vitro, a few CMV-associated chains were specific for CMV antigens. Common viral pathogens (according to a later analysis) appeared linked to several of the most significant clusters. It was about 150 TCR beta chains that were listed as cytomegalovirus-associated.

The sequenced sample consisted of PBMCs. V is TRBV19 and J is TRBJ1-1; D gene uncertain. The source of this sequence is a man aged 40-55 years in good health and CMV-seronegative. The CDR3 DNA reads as TGTGCCAGTAGTCCGGGAGGGATCATGAACACTGAAGCTTTCTTT. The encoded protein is CASSPGGIMNTEAFF.